This T cell receptor beta chain stems from a study of cytomegalovirus exposure and HLA in healthy donors. From germline, CDR1 is PRHDT and CDR2 FYEKMQ (reference sequence). Trimming took 3 bases from V and 5 from J; bases not matched to a gene: 3. The CDR3 runs to 13 residues. Primers for the PCR totalled 60 Vbeta and 13 Jbeta. Data came from immunoSEQ multiplex PCR; TCRdb stores just in-frame clones and leaves some out. The sample consists of roughly 120,000 clones, around 77% of them appearing once. V is TRBV13 and J is TRBJ2-7; TRBD1 aligns across 8 bases. Sequenced: PBMCs. The sequence was collected from a man aged 50-60 years in good health and CMV-seropositive. The CDR3 DNA sequence: TGTGCCAGCAGCTTCCCAGGGGGCCACGAGCAGTACTTC. This codes for CASSFPGGHEQYF.